The subject of this entry is one TCR beta chain. Sequencing used immunoSEQ multiplex PCR; TCRdb keeps in-frame clones, though not all of them. The sample includes 120,000 to 150,000 clones, about 92% seen only once; the top ten take approximately 2%. Germline CDR1 SNHLY, CDR2 FYNNEI. Between the trimmed V and J ends, which lost 3 bases and 6 bases, there was a span of 13 bases. The CDR3 length is 14 residues. This sample is drawn from a study of T cell responses to AZD1222 COVID-19 vaccine. This sequence originates from an adult in good health. The chain combines TRBV2 with TRBJ2-3; D unclear. Sequences were derived from peripheral blood, sampled on day 0 of AZD1222 vaccination. CDR3 sequence reads: CASSEGLITDTQYF. CDR3 nucleotide sequence: TGTGCCAGCAGTGAGGGCCTTATCACGGATACGCAGTATTTT.